Listed below are T cell receptor beta chains from one sample, sequenced in a study of CD4 T cells in relation to SARS-CoV-2 and coronaviruses. Clones were sequenced by immunoSEQ multiplex PCR, and TCRdb holds only the in-frame ones, with some missing. The sample holds approximately 25,000 clones, over 70% seen once. These receptors' antigens are unknown. Sample: CD4+ T cells from PBMCs, cultured in vitro. All receptors derive from a human donor in good health. The CDR3 runs from the conserved cysteine through the conserved F or W. Fields, in order: V gene, J gene, CDR3 protein.

TRBV10-3	TRBJ2-5	CAISDGPPTQETQYF
TRBV9	TRBJ1-1	CASSVGGQPAFF
TRBV5-4	TRBJ2-2	CASSLGLSGRFPGELFF
TRBV21-1	TRBJ2-7	CASSSLRGSYEQYF
TRBV10-2	TRBJ1-3	CASSEDATREDTIYF
TRBV3-1/TRBV3-2	TRBJ1-5	CASSQDRDQPQHF
TRBV28	TRBJ2-7	CATYSGGLEQYF
TRBV7-9	TRBJ1-2	CASSLPGQECTF
TRBV5-1	TRBJ2-7	CASFGGAGGEQYF
TRBV19	TRBJ2-2	CASSIFDRTGELFF
TRBV7-2	TRBJ2-1	CASSQLTPLAGVQFF
TRBV4-1	TRBJ2-6	CASSRAAGGAGANVLTF
TRBV27	TRBJ2-7	CASSPPGSGRAVLSSEQYF
TRBV6-1	TRBJ2-7	CASSVRRAGGDSSYEQYF
TRBV5-1	TRBJ1-4	CASSLDGGQLFF
TRBV5-1	TRBJ2-5	CASSPGTQETQYF
TRBV2	TRBJ2-1	CASLAGRRASYNEQFF
TRBV7-6	TRBJ2-1	CASSFTPGNEQFF
TRBV7-2	TRBJ1-5	CASSLPGGQPQHF
TRBV18	TRBJ1-1	CASSPRGGREEAFF
TRBV19	TRBJ2-5	CASSQTPTGTEETQYF
TRBV29-1	TRBJ2-3	CSVNPGLAGEIGTDTQYF
TRBV24-1	TRBJ2-5	CATSDLRGGETQYF
TRBV4-1	TRBJ2-1	CASSQDATSGFGEQFF
TRBV11-1	TRBJ2-2	CASSLSETGELFF
TRBV5-1	TRBJ2-2	CASSLSGTGSRDGELFF
TRBV11-2	TRBJ2-5	CASSDETSGGQETQYF
TRBV18	TRBJ1-1	CASSPRTGGDTEAFF
TRBV9	TRBJ2-3	CASSVAGTGAPDTQYF
TRBV9	TRBJ2-1	CASSVSRDEQFF
TRBV24-1	TRBJ2-3	CATSGSGTTDTQYF
TRBV5-1	TRBJ2-2	CASKAWGYEEDTGELFF
TRBV5-1	TRBJ2-7	CASSTGTSGPYEQYF
TRBV29-1	TRBJ1-2	CSVEVQGPRYGYTF
TRBV11-2	TRBJ1-2	CASGSGAHNYGYTF
TRBV12-3/TRBV12-4	TRBJ2-3	CASRWGGAGTQYF
TRBV7-3	TRBJ2-4	CASSNSGGGNIQYF
TRBV5-1	TRBJ2-3	CASSDGTLRPASTDTQYF
TRBV2	TRBJ2-5	CASSTRAGLETQYF
TRBV5-8	TRBJ2-5	CASSMGWASDIQETQYF
TRBV6-5	TRBJ1-2	CASSYSNRGDGYTF
TRBV5-5	TRBJ2-4	CASSTRGRENIQYF
TRBV7-3	TRBJ2-5	CASSLRPQETQYF
TRBV30	TRBJ1-6	CAWSEEAHNSPLHF
TRBV30	TRBJ1-3	CAWLVGDSGNTIYF
TRBV19	TRBJ2-3	CASSPKSTDTQYF
TRBV5-1	TRBJ2-5	CASSLELAGTQYF
TRBV6-6	TRBJ1-1	CASRTTGEAFF
TRBV19	TRBJ2-1	CATSNPQGARDEQFF
TRBV30	TRBJ1-1	CAWSLGWMNTEAFF
TRBV10-1	TRBJ1-1	CASSFTGLNTEAFF
TRBV4-2	TRBJ2-5	CASSQDQQETQYF
TRBV30	TRBJ1-4	CACQGTAEKLFF
TRBV28	TRBJ1-3	CASTTAEGRNTIYF
TRBV4-1	TRBJ2-1	CASSQDSSGYEQFF
TRBV27	TRBJ1-5	CASSDQDRQPQHF
TRBV4-1	TRBJ1-2	CASSQDRWDGYTF